The present TCR beta chain was sequenced within a study of cytomegalovirus exposure and HLA in healthy donors. The V gene lost 5 bases and the J gene lost 5 bases, with 8 bases spanning the gap. Germline V gene lookup returns CDR1 DFQATT and CDR2 SNEGSKA (reference sequence). This CDR3 has 11 amino acids. In its sample, this clone was seen a few times. The PCR used 60 Vbeta and 13 Jbeta primers. The assay was immunoSEQ multiplex PCR, and TCRdb's table has in-frame clones only and misses some. The data contain about 180,000 clones, approximately 80% of them seen just once; the ten biggest clones take up roughly 1.6%.

The sequence derives from a man aged 18 to 30 in good health and CMV-seronegative. The rearrangement uses TRBV20-1 and TRBJ2-3; D is ambiguous. The sequencing input was PBMCs. CDR3 region: CSAPSLDTQYF. The CDR3, as DNA: TGCAGTGCTCCGTCTTTAGATACGCAGTATTTT.